This paragraph reports one T cell receptor beta chain. The data belong to a study of control samples from healthy donors and cancer patients. V lost 5 bases, J lost 4 bases, and 12 bases lay in between. Germline V gives CDR1 MNHEY, CDR2 SMNVEV (reference sequence). The CDR3 sequence is 13 residues long. Sequencing used immunoSEQ multiplex PCR; TCRdb keeps in-frame clones, though not all of them. Of about 160,000 clones in the sample, 93% are singletons; the top ten hold almost 6%. The sequence was obtained from a man aged 18 to 35 in good health. Sequences were obtained from blood. The genes are TRBV27 and TRBJ2-7, with a weak D call TRBD2 (7 bases). The CDR3 loop reads CASSVRGGYEQYF. For the CDR3, the DNA is TGTGCCAGCAGTGTTAGGGGGGGATACGAGCAGTACTTC.